This TCR beta chain was sequenced for a study of CD8+ T cells in alopecia areata. Findings and limits, study-wide: When scalp samples are sequenced, resident alphabeta T cells of normal skin are also captured. Clonality was higher in lesional than normal scalp, especially in alopecia totalis/universalis.

Extracted RNA was reverse transcribed into cDNA, the sequencing template. The data were produced by immunoSEQ multiplex PCR, yet TCRdb's version contains in-frame clones alone and is incomplete. Of approximately 24,000 clones listed, 50% to 55% were seen once; the top ten hold 31%. This clone was seen more than once but under ten times. Its antigen is not known. The germline V gene has CDR1 SGHVS and CDR2 FQNEAQ. Trimming cost V 4 bases and J 5 bases; bases outside gene matches: 12. This CDR3 region has 16 residues. Sequenced material: NKG2D-high CD8+ T cells sorted from blood. This receptor was obtained from a human donor with alopecia areata. This sequence joins TRBV7-8 and TRBJ1-1; 8 bases map to TRBD1. The CDR3 coding sequence is TGTGCCAGCAGCTCCCGGACAGGGAGAAGGGGGACTGAAGCTTTCTTT. This translates into CASSSRTGRRGTEAFF.